This T cell receptor beta chain was identified during a study of T-cell memory formation after mild COVID-19. The study's findings and limits: Largely, contracting CD4+ clones fell within CM and EM, and contracting CD8+ clones within EMRA.

From the 5' RACE reads, TCRdb called clonotypes with MiXCR, one entry per CDR3 protein. This sample has about 200,000 distinct CDR3 sequences, with 9% to 10% found just once. Germline assignment: CDR1 SGHRS and CDR2 YFSETQ. The CDR3 consists of 15 residues. V dropped 0 bases and J dropped 4; count of bases not matched to a gene: 0. This clonotype appeared many times. The antigen is unknown. This receptor was taken from a man aged 18 to 35 who had mild COVID-19 (a few samples of this study predate the infection). Cell type and time point are not known. Sequences were obtained from PBMCs or a T cell subset sorted from them (not recorded which). The rearrangement links TRBV5-1 to TRBJ2-3; 12 bases are shared with TRBD2. The chain's CDR3 is CASSLGLAGADTQYF. CDR3 bases: TGCGCCAGCAGCTTGGGACTAGCGGGGGCAGATACGCAGTATTTT.